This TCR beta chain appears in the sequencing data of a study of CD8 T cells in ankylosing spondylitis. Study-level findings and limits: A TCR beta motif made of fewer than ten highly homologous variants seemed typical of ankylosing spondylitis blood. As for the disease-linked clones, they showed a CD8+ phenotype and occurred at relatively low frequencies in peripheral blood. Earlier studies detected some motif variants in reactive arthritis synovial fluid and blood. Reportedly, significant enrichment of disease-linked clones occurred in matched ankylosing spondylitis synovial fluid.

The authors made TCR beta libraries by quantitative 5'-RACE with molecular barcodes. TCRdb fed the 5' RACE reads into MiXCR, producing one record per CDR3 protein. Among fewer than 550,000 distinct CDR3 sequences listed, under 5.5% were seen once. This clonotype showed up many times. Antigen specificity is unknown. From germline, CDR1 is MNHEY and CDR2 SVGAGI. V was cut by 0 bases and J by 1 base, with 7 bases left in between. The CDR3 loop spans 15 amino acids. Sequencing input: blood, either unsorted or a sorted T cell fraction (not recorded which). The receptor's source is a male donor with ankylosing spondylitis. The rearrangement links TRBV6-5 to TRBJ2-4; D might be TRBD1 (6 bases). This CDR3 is CASSYSRGAKNIQYF. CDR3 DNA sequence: TGTGCCAGCAGTTACTCCAGGGGCGCCAAAAACATTCAGTACTTC.